This T cell receptor beta chain was retrieved from a study of blood T cell repertoires in COVID-19. Original processing notes: Reference gene primer amplification gave estimated nucleated cell counts. Method: immunoSEQ multiplex PCR; TCRdb's copy keeps in-frame clones and lacks some. The V and J calls and the clone size are those of that table, but D and trimming were determined from the DNA. The sample contains approximately 140,000 clones, around 89% of which appear only once. Germline CDR1 is SGHNT and CDR2 is YENEEA. V was trimmed by 7 bases and J by 5 bases, leaving 23 bases between them. This CDR3 comprises 16 residues.

The chain couples TRBV11-3 to TRBJ2-5; D may be TRBD2 (6 bases). The sample consisted of peripheral blood. The TCR comes from a human donor with COVID-19, enrolled during active disease. The donor label of this sample is uncertain. The CDR3 nucleotides are TGTGCCAGCACTTCTTCGGAGGGGAGAGGCGAGGAGACCCAGTACTTC. Protein: CASTSSEGRGEETQYF. The full variable domain, with the rest looked up from reference TRBV11-3 and TRBJ2-5, is EAGVVQSPRYKIIEKKQPVAFWCNPISGHNTLYWYLQNLGQGPELLIRYENEEAVDDSQLPKDRFSAERLKGVDSTLKIQPAELGDSAVYLCASTSSEGRGEETQYFGPGTRLLVL.